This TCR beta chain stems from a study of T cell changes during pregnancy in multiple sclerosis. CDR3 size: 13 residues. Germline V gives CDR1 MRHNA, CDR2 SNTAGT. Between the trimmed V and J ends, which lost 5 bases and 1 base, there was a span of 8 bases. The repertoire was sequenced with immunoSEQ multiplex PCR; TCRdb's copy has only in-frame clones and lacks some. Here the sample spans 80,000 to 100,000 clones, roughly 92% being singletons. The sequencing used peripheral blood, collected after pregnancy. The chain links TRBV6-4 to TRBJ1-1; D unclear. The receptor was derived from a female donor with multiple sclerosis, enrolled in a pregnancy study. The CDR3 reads CASSIRQNTEAFF. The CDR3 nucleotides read TGTGCCAGCAGTATCCGACAGAACACTGAAGCTTTCTTT.